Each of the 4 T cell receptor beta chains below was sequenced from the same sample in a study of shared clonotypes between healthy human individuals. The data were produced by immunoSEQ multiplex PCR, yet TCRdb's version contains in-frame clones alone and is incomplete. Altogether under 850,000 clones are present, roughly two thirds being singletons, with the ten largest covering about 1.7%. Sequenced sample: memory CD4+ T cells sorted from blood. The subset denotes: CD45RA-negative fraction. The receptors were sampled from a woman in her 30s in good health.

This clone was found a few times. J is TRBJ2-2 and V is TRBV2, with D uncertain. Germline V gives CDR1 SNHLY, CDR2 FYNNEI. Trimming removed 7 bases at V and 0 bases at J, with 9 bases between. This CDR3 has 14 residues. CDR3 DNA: TGTGCCAGCACCACTTCTTCGAACACCGGGGAGCTGTTTTTT. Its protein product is CASTTSSNTGELFF.

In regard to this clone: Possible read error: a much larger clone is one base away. The CDR3 sequence: CASSRAAGQGRNEQFF. The CDR3 DNA follows: TGCGCCAGCAGCCGAGCCGCAGGACAGGGGAGGAATGAGCAGTTCTTC. V gene TRBV5-1 combines with J gene TRBJ2-1; the match to TRBD1 covers 9 bases. The CDR3 contains 16 residues. With V trimmed by 4 bases and J by 7 bases, 12 bases remained unmatched. Germline loops: CDR1 SGHRS, CDR2 YFSETQ. Together with reference TRBV5-1 and TRBJ2-1, the CDR3 gives the full variable domain: KAGVTQTPRYLIKTRGQQVTLSCSPISGHRSVSWYQQTPGQGLQFLFEYFSETQRNKGNFPGRFSGRQFSNSRSEMNVSTLELGDSALYLCASSRAAGQGRNEQFFGPGTRLTVL.

The CDR3 nucleotides are TGTGCCATCAGTGAGGGGCGAAGCGGGACCACCACAGATACGCAGTATTTT. Amino acid sequence: CAISEGRSGTTTDTQYF. The chain couples TRBV10-3 to TRBJ2-3; TRBD2 matches 7 bases. V lost 2 bases and J lost 2; bases outside the gene matches: 10. Germline assignment: CDR1 ENHRY and CDR2 SYGVKD. The CDR3 totals 17 residues.

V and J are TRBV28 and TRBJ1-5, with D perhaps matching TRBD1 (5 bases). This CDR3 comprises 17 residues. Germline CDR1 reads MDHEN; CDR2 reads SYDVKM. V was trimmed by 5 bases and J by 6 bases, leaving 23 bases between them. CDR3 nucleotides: TGTGCCAGCAGTGAAACGGGTAGGGGACCGCTAAGTCAGCCCCAGCATTTT. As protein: CASSETGRGPLSQPQHF.